This TCR beta chain is drawn from a study of CD8 T cells in ankylosing spondylitis. Broader study findings: A number of the motif variants had already been described in reactive arthritis synovial fluid and blood. There was reportedly significant enrichment of clones that were disease-linked in matched ankylosing spondylitis synovial fluid. Relatively scarce in peripheral blood, disease-linked clones were CD8+.

The CDR3 is 14 amino acids. V was trimmed by 0 bases and J by 2 bases, leaving 9 bases between them. Germline-derived CDR1 and CDR2 are SGDLS and YYNGEE. In regard to this clonotype: The target antigen is unknown.

In making TCR beta libraries, quantitative 5'-RACE with molecular barcodes was used. TCRdb reprocessed the 5' RACE reads with MiXCR, giving one entry per CDR3 protein. This sample has 150,000 to 200,000 distinct CDR3 sequences, with about a sixth found just once. The receptor was derived from a male donor with ankylosing spondylitis or in good health (not recorded which). Sequenced material: blood, either unsorted or a sorted T cell fraction (not recorded which). The chain couples TRBV9 to TRBJ2-7; unclear D gene. The CDR3 nucleotides are TGTGCCAGCAGCGTAGATCTAAGGACCTACGAGCAGTACTTC. It yields the protein CASSVDLRTYEQYF.